Listed below are T cell receptor beta chains from one sample, sequenced in a study of blood T cell repertoires in COVID-19. Assay used: immunoSEQ multiplex PCR; TCRdb lists only in-frame clones, some missing. Here the sample spans 100,000 to 150,000 clones, around 83% being singletons. Sequencing input: peripheral blood. Receptor source: a man in his fifties or sixties with acute or convalescent COVID-19. Each CDR3 is given with its conserved first and last residue. Fields, in order: V gene, J gene, clone size, D gene, CDR3 DNA, CDR3 protein. The D gene is left open where the match is weak. Only some rows state a clone size, as once, few, many or a class for expanded clones.

TRBV19	TRBJ2-3	-	TRBD2	TGTGCCAGTAGTATAGTTGCTAGCGGGACAGATACGCAGTATTTT	CASSIVASGTDTQYF
TRBV5-1	TRBJ2-5	-	TRBD2	TGCGCCAGCAGCCCCGGGACTAGCGGGCCTCGGGAGACCCAGTACTTC	CASSPGTSGPRETQYF
TRBV5-1	TRBJ2-1	-	TRBD2	TGCGCCAGCAGCTCGGGACTAGAGTTTGAGCAGTTCTTC	CASSSGLEFEQFF
TRBV9	TRBJ2-1	-	TRBD2	TGTGCCAGCAGCGCTAGCGGGAGGACCTACAATGAGCAGTTCTTC	CASSASGRTYNEQFF
TRBV3-1/TRBV3-2	TRBJ2-7	-	-	TGTGCCAGCAGCCAAGGGGGCAGGGACGAGCAGTACTTC	CASSQGGRDEQYF
TRBV3-1/TRBV3-2	TRBJ2-7	-	TRBD2	TGTGCCAGCAGCCAAGGTCCGGGACTAGGCTACGAGCAGTACTTC	CASSQGPGLGYEQYF
TRBV10-1	TRBJ2-3	-	-	TGCGCCAGCATCCTCCAAGACAGGGGAGGGACAGATACGCAGTATTTT	CASILQDRGGTDTQYF
TRBV19	TRBJ2-7	-	-	TGTGCCAGTAGGGATCTCGGGGAACAGCAGTACTTC	CASRDLGEQQYF
TRBV30	TRBJ1-2	-	-	TGTGCCTGGCAACAAAGGGGTCCTAACTATGGCTACACCTTC	CAWQQRGPNYGYTF
TRBV15	TRBJ1-4	few	TRBD1	TGTGCCACCAGCAGAGTCTGGACAGGGGAGCAGAATGAAAAACTGTTTTTT	CATSRVWTGEQNEKLFF
TRBV10-3	TRBJ1-3	once	-	TGTGCCATCAGTGCCCGTGACGGGGGCTCTGGAAACACCATATATTTT	CAISARDGGSGNTIYF
TRBV10-1	TRBJ1-2	once	-	TGCGCCAGCAGTGCCCGTGTTAACTATGGCTACACCTTC	CASSARVNYGYTF
TRBV28	TRBJ1-6	-	TRBD1	TGTGCCAGCAACTCGCAGGGGGCAGGGTCACCCCTCCACTTT	CASNSQGAGSPLHF
TRBV19	TRBJ1-2	-	-	TGTGCCAGTAGTCCACTAGCTAACTATGGCTACACCTTC	CASSPLANYGYTF
TRBV18	TRBJ1-1	-	TRBD1	TGTGCCAGCTCACCGGACAGGGGGCAAACTGAAGCTTTCTTT	CASSPDRGQTEAFF
TRBV5-1	TRBJ2-2	-	TRBD1	TGCGCCAGCAGCCATGGGACAGCTAACACCGGGGAGCTGTTTTTT	CASSHGTANTGELFF
TRBV5-8	TRBJ2-7	once	TRBD1	TGTGCCAGCAGACTGTCCGGGACAGGGACTCAGCAGTACTTC	CASRLSGTGTQQYF
TRBV28	TRBJ1-2	-	-	TGTGCCAGCAGTTTGGGGGGGGACTATGGCTACACCTTC	CASSLGGDYGYTF
TRBV11-2	TRBJ2-7	-	-	TGTGCCAGCAGCGCCTACGGCGAGCAGTACTTC	CASSAYGEQYF
TRBV28	TRBJ2-7	once	-	TGTGCCAGCCTCTCTCGGACAGTAGGAATGGAGCAGTACTTC	CASLSRTVGMEQYF
TRBV29-1	TRBJ2-7	-	TRBD1	TGCAGCGTCCTGCCGGGACAGGGGGCGCCCGAGCAGTACTTC	CSVLPGQGAPEQYF
TRBV5-1	TRBJ2-7	few	-	TGCGCCAGCAGCTTGGGAGGAGACGACGAGCAGTACTTC	CASSLGGDDEQYF
TRBV3-1/TRBV3-2	TRBJ2-7	-	-	TGTGCCAGCAGCCAAGCCCCCCGAGTTAGCTACGAGCAGTACTTC	CASSQAPRVSYEQYF
TRBV9	TRBJ1-2	few	-	TGTGCCAGCAGCTTCACAGGGTTAGCTGGCTACACCTTC	CASSFTGLAGYTF
TRBV28	TRBJ2-7	-	-	TGTGCCAGCAGCATCCCAGGGTTCGGCGAGCAGTACTTC	CASSIPGFGEQYF
TRBV3-1/TRBV3-2	TRBJ1-4	once	-	TGTGCCAGCAGCCCCCTCGGGGGAGAAAAACTGTTTTTT	CASSPLGGEKLFF
TRBV9	TRBJ2-7	few	TRBD2	TGTGCCAGCAGCACCCTAGGACTAGCGGGAGAAGGGGAGCAGTACTTC	CASSTLGLAGEGEQYF
TRBV27	TRBJ1-1	-	-	TGTGCCAGCATTTCACAGGGATGGAAGACTGAAGCTTTCTTT	CASISQGWKTEAFF
TRBV12-5	TRBJ1-1	-	-	TGTGCTAGTGGTTTGGGCCCGACGGGCACTGAAGCTTTCTTT	CASGLGPTGTEAFF
TRBV15	TRBJ1-1	-	-	TGTGCCACCAGCAGAGTTGGGGAGAGCACTGAAGCTTTCTTT	CATSRVGESTEAFF
TRBV7-3	TRBJ2-3	-	-	TGTGCCAGCAGCTTAAGCCCGAGTGCTAGCACAGATACGCAGTATTTT	CASSLSPSASTDTQYF
TRBV10-3	TRBJ1-5	-	TRBD1	TGTGCCATCAGTACCAGGGGGCCGGGGAAAAATCAGCCCCAGCATTTT	CAISTRGPGKNQPQHF